This T cell receptor (beta chain) emerged from a study of blood T cells in healthy people across ages (dated by TCRdb to the mid-2010s). Some background on the complete study: Template switching captured roughly one uniquely barcoded TCR beta cDNA molecule per two T cells in model experiments. Donors of different ages were randomly distributed across sequencing lanes to avoid experimental bias. Donors were grouped into four age groups: young (average roughly 17 years), middle-aged (around 39), aged (around 60) and long-lived (about 90). To track age-related changes in TCR beta repertoire diversity, the study relied on deep sequencing normalized with unique cDNA molecular identifiers. For two donors (one aged 18 to 29 and one aged 80 or older), the study analyzed two additional independent replicas of 1 million unique cDNA reads from the same blood draw.

Systemically healthy Caucasian individuals from Russia, about 38 in total and aged about 6 to 90 years, were included as donors. Approximately 9.7 milliliters of peripheral blood were drawn from each donor into EDTA-treated Vacutainer tubes. PBMCs were isolated by Ficoll-Paque density-gradient centrifugation, with at least 6 million obtained per sample. Trizol reagent was used to extract total RNA from PBMCs, with at least 5 micrograms per sample. The percentages of naive CD45RAhigh/CD27high T cells were determined by flow cytometry on a PBMC aliquot from every donor. This clonotype was picked up a small number of times. The antigen it binds to is not known. No quality values exist for individual bases; no much larger clone is one base distant. General findings and caveats noted by the study authors: Compared with the aged group, more naive CD4+ T cells, fewer expanded clones and increased TCR diversity were shown by the long-lived group, suggesting age selection. Because donor CMV infection status was unknown, age-related changes in expanded clonotypes were potentially confounded. Estimates of total diversity based on one million sequenced T cells were considered lower bounds and underestimates. Since profiling was done on bulk unsorted PBMCs, naive and antigen-experienced compartments could not be conclusively compared. Observed TCR beta diversity correlated strongly with the percentage of naive T cells measured by flow cytometry. As age increased, observed TCR beta diversity per million T cells dropped in a roughly linear way, and a significant reduction was already evident by age 40.

Library preparation employed 5' RACE. TCRdb lists the instrument as Illumina HiSeq 2500. The second PCR ran for roughly 7 to 11 cycles and used a J-beta primer mix along with a sample-barcoded 5' primer. A unique molecular identifier was introduced onto each TCR beta cDNA molecule by a template-switch 5' adaptor carrying 12 random nucleotides. At least 3 million CDR3-containing paired-end reads were obtained from each sample. First-strand cDNA was synthesized from all RNA with the Mint cDNA synthesis kit, primed by a TRBC-specific oligonucleotide. Following uracil-DNA glycosylase treatment, all cDNA underwent a first 18-cycle PCR with the universal primers M1SS and BC2_uni_R. As for the authors' bioinformatics: For normalization, 1 million high-quality reads were randomly selected from each sample, with every read carrying a distinct molecular identifier. Reads with shared molecular identifiers were discarded instead of being binned into consensus sequences. CDR3 identification, clonotype clustering and error correction used MiTCR with a Q25 quality threshold and the strictest error-elimination algorithm. A nonparametric unseen species model using Euler transformation provided a lower-bound estimate of total TCR beta diversity. TCRdb trimmed public reads at Q25 via fastp, called clones via MiXCR and kept in-frame beta chains. CDR3 protein sequences are deduplicated, and each keeps its most common genes and DNA. It is TCRdb's table, rather than the study itself, that gives the V and J calls and clone size. Within this sample are around 1.5 million distinct CDR3 sequences, with 30% to 40% of them counted one time only. The ten biggest clones cover roughly 12% of the sample.

The CDR1 and CDR2 encoded by the germline V gene are LGHNA and YNFKEQ. Germline trimming amounts to 0 bases on V and 1 base on J, with 3 as the count of junction bases outside the gene matches. Measured from the cysteine to the phenylalanine, the CDR3 is 16 residues long. This entry keeps only the CDR3 DNA: 48 bases, framed from base 1. This TCR derives from a woman aged 30 to 39 in good health. The chain couples TRBV4-2 to TRBJ2-1; the junction holds 7 bases that match TRBD2. What was sequenced was blood. The CDR3 in this case is CASSQDLGGSYNEQFF. The sequenced DNA is TGTGCCAGCAGCCAAGATCTGGGGGGGTCCTACAATGAGCAGTTCTTC.